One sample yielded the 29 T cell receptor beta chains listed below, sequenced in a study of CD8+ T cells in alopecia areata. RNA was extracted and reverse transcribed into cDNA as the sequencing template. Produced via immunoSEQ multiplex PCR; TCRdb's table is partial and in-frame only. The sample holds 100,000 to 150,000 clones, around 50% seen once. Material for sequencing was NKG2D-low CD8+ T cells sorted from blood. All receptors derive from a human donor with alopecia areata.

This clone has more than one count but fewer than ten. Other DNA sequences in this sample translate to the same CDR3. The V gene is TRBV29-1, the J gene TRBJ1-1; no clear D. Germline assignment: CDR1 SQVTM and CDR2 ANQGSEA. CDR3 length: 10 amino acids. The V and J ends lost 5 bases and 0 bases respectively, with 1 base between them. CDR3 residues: CSVLNTEAFF. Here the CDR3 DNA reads TGCAGCGTTTTGAACACTGAAGCTTTCTTT.

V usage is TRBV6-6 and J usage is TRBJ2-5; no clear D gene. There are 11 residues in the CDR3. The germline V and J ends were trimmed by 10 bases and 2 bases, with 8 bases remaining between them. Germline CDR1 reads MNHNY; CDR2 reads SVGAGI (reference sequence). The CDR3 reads CAILGQETQYF. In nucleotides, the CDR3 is TGTGCCATCCTAGGGCAAGAGACCCAGTACTTC.

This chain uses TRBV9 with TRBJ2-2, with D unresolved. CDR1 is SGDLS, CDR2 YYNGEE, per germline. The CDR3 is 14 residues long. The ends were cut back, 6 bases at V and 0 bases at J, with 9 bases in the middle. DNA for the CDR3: TGTGCCAGCAACCCAGGCTCGAACACCGGGGAGCTGTTTTTT. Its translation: CASNPGSNTGELFF.

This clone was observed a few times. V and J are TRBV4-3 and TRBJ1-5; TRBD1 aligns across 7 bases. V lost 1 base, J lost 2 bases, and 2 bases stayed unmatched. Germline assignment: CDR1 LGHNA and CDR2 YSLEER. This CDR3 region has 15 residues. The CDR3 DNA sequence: TGCGCCAGCAGCCAAGTTACAGGGGGCAATCAGCCCCAGCATTTT. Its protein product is CASSQVTGGNQPQHF.

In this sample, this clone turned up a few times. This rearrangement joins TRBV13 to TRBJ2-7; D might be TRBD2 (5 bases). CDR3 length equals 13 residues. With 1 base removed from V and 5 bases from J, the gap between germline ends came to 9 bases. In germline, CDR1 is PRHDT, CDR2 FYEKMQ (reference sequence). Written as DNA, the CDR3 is TGTGCCAGCAGCTTAGTGCACGGGGACGAGCAGTACTTC. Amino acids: CASSLVHGDEQYF.

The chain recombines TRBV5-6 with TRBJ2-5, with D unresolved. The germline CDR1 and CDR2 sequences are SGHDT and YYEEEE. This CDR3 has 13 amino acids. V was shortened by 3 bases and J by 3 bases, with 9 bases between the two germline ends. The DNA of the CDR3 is TGTGCCAGCAGCTCCACCACGGAAGAGACCCAGTACTTC. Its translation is CASSSTTEETQYF.

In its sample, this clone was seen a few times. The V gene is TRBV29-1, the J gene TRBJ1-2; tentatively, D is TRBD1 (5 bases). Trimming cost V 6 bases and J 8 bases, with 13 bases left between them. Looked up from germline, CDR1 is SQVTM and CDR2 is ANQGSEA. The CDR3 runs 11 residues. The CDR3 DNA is TGCAGCGTCCCCAGGGCGCGGGGCTACACCTTC. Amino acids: CSVPRARGYTF.

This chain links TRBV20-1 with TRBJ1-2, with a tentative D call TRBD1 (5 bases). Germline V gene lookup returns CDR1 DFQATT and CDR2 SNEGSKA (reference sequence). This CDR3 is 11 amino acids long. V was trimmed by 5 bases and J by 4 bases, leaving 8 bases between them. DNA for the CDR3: TGCAGTGCTCCAGGGCCCTATGGCTACACCTTC. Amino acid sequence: CSAPGPYGYTF.

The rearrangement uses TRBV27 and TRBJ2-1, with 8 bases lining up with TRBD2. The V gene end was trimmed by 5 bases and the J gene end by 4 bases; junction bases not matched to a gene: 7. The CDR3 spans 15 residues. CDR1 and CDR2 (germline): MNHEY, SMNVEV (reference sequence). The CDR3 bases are TGTGCCAGCAGTCCCGGACTAGCCTTATACAATGAGCAGTTCTTC. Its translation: CASSPGLALYNEQFF.

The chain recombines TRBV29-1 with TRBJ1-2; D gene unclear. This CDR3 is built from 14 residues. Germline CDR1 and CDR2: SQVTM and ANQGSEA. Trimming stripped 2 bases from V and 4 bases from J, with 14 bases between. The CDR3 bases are TGCAGCGTTGAAAACAGCTCGCGGGGCTATGGCTACACCTTC. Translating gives CSVENSSRGYGYTF.

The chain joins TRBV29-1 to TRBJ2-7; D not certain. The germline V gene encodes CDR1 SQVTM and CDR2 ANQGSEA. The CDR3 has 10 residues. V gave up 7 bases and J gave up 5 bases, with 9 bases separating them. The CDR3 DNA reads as TGCAGCGCTTTGCGACACGAGCAGTACTTC. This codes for CSALRHEQYF.

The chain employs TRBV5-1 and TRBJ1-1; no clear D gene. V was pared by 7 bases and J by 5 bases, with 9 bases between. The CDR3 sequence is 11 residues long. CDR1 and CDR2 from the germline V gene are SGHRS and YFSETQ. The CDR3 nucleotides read TGCGCCAGCTGGGTTGGTACTGAAGCTTTCTTT. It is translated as CASWVGTEAFF.

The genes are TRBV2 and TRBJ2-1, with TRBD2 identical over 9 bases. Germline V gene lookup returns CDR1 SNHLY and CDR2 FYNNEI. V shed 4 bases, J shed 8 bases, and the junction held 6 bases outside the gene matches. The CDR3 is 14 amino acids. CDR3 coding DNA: TGTGCCAGCAGTGGTAGCGGGAGCGGAGATGAGCAGTTCTTC. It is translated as CASSGSGSGDEQFF.

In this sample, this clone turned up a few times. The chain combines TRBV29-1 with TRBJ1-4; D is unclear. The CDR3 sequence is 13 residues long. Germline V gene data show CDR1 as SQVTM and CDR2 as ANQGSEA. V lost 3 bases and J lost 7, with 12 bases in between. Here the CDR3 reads CSVDVEEGEKLFF. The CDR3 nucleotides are TGCAGCGTTGATGTGGAGGAGGGTGAAAAACTGTTTTTT.

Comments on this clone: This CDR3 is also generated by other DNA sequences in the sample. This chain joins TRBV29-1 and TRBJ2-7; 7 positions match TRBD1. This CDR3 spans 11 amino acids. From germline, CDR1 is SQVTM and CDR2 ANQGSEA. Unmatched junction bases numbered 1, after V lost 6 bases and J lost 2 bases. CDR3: CSVGTAYEQYF. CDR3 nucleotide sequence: TGCAGCGTAGGGACAGCCTACGAGCAGTACTTC.

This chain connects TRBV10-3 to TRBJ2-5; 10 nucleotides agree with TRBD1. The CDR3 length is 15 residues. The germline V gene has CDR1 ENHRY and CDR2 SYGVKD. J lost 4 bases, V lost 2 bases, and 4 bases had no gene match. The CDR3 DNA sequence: TGTGCCATCAGTGAGCCCGGGACAGGGGTAGAGACCCAGTACTTC. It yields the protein CAISEPGTGVETQYF.

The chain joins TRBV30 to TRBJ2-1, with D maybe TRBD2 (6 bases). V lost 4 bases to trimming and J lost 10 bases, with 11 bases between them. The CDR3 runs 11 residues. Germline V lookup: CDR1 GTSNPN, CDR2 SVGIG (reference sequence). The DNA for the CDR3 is TGTGCCTGGATTGGAGGGATGGAGCAGTTCTTC. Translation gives CAWIGGMEQFF.

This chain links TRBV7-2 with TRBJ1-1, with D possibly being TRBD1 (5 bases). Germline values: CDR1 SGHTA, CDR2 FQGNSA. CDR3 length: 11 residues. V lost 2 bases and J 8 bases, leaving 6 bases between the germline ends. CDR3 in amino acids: CASSLHREAFF. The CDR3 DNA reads TGTGCCAGCAGCTTACACAGGGAAGCTTTCTTT.

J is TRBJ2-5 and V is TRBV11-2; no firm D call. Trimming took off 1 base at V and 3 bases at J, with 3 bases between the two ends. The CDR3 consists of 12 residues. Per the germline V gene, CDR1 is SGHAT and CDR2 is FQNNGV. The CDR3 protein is CASSLGEETQYF. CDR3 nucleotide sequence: TGTGCCAGCAGCTTAGGGGAAGAGACCCAGTACTTC.

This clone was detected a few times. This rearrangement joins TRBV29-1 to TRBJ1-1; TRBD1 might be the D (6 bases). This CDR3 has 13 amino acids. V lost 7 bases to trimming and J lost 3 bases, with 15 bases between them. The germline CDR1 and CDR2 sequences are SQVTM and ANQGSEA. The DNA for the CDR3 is TGCAGCGCCAACAGGGTAGGGTACACTGAAGCTTTCTTT. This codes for CSANRVGYTEAFF.

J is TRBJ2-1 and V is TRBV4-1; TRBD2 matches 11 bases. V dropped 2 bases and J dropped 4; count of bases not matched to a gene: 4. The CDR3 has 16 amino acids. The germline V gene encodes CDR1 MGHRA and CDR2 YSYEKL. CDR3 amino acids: CASSQLAGGPYNEQFF. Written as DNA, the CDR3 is TGCGCCAGCAGCCAACTAGCGGGGGGCCCTTACAATGAGCAGTTCTTC.

The DNA of the CDR3 is TGTGCCAGCAGCTTGGTTGGGATCTCCTACGAGCAGTACTTC. This codes for CASSLVGISYEQYF. The chain recombines TRBV5-6 with TRBJ2-7; D call uncertain. Trimming cost V 0 bases and J 0 bases, with 7 bases left between them. Germline CDR1 reads SGHDT; CDR2 reads YYEEEE. The CDR3 is made up of 14 amino acids.

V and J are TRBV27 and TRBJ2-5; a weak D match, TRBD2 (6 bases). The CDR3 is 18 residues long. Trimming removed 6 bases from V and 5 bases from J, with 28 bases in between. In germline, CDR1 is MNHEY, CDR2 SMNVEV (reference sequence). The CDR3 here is CASSTIPPGASVGETQYF. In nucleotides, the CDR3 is TGTGCCAGCAGCACTATCCCCCCCGGGGCTAGCGTCGGTGAGACCCAGTACTTC.

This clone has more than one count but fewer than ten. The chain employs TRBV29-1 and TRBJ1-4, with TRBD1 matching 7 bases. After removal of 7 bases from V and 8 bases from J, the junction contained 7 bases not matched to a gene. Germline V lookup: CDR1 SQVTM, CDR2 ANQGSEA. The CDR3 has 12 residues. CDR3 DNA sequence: TGCAGCGGCCGGGACAGAGAAGAAAAACTGTTTTTT. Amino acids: CSGRDREEKLFF.

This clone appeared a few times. CDR3 loop: CSAATVQNTGELFF. The CDR3 coding sequence is TGCAGCGCCGCTACGGTCCAAAACACCGGGGAGCTGTTTTTT. The rearrangement joins TRBV29-1 to TRBJ2-2; no clear D gene. Germline V CDR1 and CDR2: SQVTM, ANQGSEA. This CDR3 contains 14 residues. V was shortened by 7 bases and J by 2 bases, with 14 bases between the two germline ends.

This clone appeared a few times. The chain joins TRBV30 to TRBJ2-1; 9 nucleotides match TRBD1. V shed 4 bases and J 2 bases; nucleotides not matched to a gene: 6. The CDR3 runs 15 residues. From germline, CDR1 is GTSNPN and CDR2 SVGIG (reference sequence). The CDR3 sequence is CAWIAGQGPYNEQFF. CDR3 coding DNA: TGTGCCTGGATCGCTGGACAGGGGCCCTACAATGAGCAGTTCTTC.

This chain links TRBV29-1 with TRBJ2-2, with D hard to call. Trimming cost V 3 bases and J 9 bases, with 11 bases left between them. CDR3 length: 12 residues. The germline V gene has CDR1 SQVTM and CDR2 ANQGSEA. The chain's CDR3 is CSVDPARRELFF. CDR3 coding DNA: TGCAGCGTTGATCCTGCGAGACGGGAGCTGTTTTTT.

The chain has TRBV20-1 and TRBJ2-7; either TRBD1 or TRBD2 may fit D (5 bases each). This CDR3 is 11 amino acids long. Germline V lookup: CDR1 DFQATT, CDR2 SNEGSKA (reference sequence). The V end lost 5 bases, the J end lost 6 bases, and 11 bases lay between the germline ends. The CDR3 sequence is CSAHGTAEQYF. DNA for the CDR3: TGCAGTGCTCACGGGACGGCCGAGCAGTACTTC.

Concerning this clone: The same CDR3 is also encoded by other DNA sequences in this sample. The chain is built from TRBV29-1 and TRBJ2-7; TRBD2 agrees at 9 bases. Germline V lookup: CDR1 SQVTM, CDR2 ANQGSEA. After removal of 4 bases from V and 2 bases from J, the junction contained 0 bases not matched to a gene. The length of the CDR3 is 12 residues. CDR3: CSVGLAAYEQYF. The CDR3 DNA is TGCAGCGTTGGACTAGCGGCCTACGAGCAGTACTTC.